This section outlines one T cell receptor (beta chain) sequence together with its context. The antigen is not known. The data stem from a study of CD8+ T cells in alopecia areata. Whole-study findings and limits: Sequencing of scalp tissue also captures the resident alphabeta T cells of normal skin.

Reverse transcription of extracted RNA yielded cDNA, which provided the sequencing template. TCRdb's copy holds only in-frame clones and misses some; the assay was immunoSEQ multiplex PCR. The data show around 29,000 clones, about 83% seen once. The CDR3 is 11 residues long. Between the trimmed V and J ends, which lost 8 bases and 8 bases, there was a span of 11 bases. Germline values: CDR1 MNHEY, CDR2 SVGAGI. Lesional scalp tissue (obtained by punch biopsy) and peripheral blood were collected from alopecia areata patients. The receptor comes from a human donor with alopecia areata. The sequenced sample consisted of NKG2D-low CD8+ T cells sorted from blood. The chain uses TRBV6-5 and TRBJ2-3; D gene uncertain. DNA for the CDR3: TGTGCCAGCCTCTTTCGCTCTACGCAGTATTTT. Its translation is CASLFRSTQYF.